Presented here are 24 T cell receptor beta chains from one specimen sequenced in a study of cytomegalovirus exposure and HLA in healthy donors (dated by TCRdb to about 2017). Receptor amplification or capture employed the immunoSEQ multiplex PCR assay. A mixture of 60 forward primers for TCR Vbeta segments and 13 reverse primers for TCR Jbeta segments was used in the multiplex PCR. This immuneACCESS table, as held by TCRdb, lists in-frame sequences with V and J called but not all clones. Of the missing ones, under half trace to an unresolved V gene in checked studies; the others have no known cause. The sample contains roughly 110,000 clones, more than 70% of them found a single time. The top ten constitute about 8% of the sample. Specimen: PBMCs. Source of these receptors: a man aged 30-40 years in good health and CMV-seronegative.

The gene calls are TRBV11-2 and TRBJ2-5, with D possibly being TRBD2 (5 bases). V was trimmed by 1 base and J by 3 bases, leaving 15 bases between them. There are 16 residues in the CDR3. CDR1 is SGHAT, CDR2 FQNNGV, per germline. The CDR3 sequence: CASSLVSGWSEETQYF. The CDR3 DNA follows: TGTGCCAGCAGCTTAGTTTCGGGATGGAGTGAAGAGACCCAGTACTTC.

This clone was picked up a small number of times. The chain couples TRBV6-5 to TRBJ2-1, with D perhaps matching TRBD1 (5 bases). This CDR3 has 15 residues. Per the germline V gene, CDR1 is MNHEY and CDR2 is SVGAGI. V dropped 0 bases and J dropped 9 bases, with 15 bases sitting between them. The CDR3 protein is CASSYSQGLYGEQFF. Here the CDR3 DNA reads TGTGCCAGCAGTTACTCTCAGGGCTTGTATGGTGAGCAGTTCTTC.

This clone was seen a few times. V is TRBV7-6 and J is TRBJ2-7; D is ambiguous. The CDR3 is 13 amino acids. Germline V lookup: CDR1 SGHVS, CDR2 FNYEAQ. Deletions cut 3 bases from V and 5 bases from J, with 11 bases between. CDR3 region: CASSLQLNHEQYF. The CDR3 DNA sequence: TGTGCCAGCAGCTTGCAGTTAAACCACGAGCAGTACTTC.

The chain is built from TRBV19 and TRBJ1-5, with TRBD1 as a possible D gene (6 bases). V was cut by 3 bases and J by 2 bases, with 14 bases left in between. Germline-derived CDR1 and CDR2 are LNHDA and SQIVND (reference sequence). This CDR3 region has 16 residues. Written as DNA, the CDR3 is TGTGCCAGTAGTATGGGTGGGGGGGCACGCAATCAGCCCCAGCATTTT. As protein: CASSMGGGARNQPQHF.

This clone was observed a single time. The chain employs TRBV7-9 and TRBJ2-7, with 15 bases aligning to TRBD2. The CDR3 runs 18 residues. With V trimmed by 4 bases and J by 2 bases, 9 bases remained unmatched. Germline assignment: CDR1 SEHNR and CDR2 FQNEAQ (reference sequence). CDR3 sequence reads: CASSSRVRTSGGAYEQYF. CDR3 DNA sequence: TGTGCCAGCAGCTCCAGGGTTCGGACTAGCGGGGGGGCCTACGAGCAGTACTTC.

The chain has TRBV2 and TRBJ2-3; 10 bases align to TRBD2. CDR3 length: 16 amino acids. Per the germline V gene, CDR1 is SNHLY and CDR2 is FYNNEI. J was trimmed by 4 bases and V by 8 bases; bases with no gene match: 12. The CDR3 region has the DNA TGTGCCAGCGGTTCTAGCGGGAGACTCCGGCCAGATACGCAGTATTTT. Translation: CASGSSGRLRPDTQYF.

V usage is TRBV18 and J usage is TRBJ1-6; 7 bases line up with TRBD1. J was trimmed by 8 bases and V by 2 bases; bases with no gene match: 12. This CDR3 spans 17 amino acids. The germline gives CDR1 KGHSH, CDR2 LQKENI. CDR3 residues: CASSPSVPGQRDSPLHF. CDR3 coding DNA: TGTGCCAGCTCACCATCTGTTCCGGGACAGAGGGATTCACCCCTCCACTTT.

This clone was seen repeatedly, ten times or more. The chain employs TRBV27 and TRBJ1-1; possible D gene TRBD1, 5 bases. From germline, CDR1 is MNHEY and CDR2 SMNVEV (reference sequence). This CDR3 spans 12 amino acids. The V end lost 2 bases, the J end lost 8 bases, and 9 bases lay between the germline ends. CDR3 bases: TGTGCCAGCAGTTTAATGGGGCGCGAAGCTTTCTTT. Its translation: CASSLMGREAFF.

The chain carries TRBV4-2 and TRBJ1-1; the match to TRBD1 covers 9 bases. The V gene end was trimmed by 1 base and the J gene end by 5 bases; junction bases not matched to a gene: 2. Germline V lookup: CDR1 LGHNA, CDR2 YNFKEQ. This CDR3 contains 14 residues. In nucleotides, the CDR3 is TGTGCCAGCAGCCAAGCTGACAGGGGGACTGAAGCTTTCTTT. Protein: CASSQADRGTEAFF.

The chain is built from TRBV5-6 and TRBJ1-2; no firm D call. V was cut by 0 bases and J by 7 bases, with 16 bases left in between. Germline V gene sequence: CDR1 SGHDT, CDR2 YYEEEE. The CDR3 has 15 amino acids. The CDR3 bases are TGTGCCAGCAGCTTGGTCCGGGCAGGACGGGGTGGCTACACCTTC. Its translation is CASSLVRAGRGGYTF.

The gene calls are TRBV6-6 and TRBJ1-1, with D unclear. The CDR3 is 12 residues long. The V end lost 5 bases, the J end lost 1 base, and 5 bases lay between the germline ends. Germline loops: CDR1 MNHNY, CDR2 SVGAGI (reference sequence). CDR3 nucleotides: TGTGCCAGCAGTCCCGGGAACACTGAAGCTTTCTTT. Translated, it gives CASSPGNTEAFF.

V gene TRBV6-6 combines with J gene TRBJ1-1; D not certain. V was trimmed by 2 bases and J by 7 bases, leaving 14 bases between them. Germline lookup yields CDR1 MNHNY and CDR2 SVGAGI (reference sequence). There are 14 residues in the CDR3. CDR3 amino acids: CASSYLLRDSEAFF. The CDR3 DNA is TGTGCCAGCAGTTACCTTCTTCGAGATAGTGAAGCTTTCTTT.

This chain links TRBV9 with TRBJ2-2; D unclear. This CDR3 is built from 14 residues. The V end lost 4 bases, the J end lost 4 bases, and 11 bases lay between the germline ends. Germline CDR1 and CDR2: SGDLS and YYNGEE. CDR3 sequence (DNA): TGTGCCAGCAGCCCCCGTATGGCCACCGGGGAGCTGTTTTTT. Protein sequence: CASSPRMATGELFF.

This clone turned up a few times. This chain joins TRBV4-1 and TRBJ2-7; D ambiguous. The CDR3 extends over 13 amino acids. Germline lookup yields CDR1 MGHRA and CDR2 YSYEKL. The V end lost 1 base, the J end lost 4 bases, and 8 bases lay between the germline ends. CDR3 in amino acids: CASSQVRSYEQYF. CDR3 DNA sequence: TGCGCCAGCAGCCAAGTGCGCTCGTACGAGCAGTACTTC.

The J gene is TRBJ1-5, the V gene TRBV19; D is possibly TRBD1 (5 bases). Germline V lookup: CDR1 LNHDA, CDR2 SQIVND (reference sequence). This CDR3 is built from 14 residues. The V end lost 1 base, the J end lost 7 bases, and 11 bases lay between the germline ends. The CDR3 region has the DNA TGTGCCAGTAGTATAGCGCAGGGAAAACAGCCCCAGCATTTT. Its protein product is CASSIAQGKQPQHF.

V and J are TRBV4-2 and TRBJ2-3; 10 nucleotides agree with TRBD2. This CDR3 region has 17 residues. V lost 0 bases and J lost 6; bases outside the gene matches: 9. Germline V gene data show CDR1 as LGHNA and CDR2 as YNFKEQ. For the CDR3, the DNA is TGTGCCAGCAGCCAAGAGGGCGGTAGCGGGGGGATGGATACGCAGTATTTT. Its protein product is CASSQEGGSGGMDTQYF.

CDR3 in DNA: TGTGCCAGCAGTGATCAGGTTGCCCACCAAGAGACCCAGTACTTC. Encoded protein: CASSDQVAHQETQYF. The V gene is TRBV2, the J gene TRBJ2-5; D uncertain. Trimming took off 3 bases at V and 0 bases at J, with 11 bases between the two ends. In germline, CDR1 is SNHLY, CDR2 FYNNEI. This CDR3 has 15 residues.

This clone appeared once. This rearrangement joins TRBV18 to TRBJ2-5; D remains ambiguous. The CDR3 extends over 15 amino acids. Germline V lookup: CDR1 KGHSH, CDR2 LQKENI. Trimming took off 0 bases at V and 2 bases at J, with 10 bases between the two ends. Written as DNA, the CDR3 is TGTGCCAGCTCACCACCTCTCCGGGTGCAAGAGACCCAGTACTTC. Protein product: CASSPPLRVQETQYF. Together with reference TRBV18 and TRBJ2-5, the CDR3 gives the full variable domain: NAGVMQNPRHLVRRRGQEARLRCSPMKGHSHVYWYRQLPEEGLKFMVYLQKENIIDESGMPKERFSAEFPKEGPSILRIQQVVRGDSAAYFCASSPPLRVQETQYFGPGTRLLVL.

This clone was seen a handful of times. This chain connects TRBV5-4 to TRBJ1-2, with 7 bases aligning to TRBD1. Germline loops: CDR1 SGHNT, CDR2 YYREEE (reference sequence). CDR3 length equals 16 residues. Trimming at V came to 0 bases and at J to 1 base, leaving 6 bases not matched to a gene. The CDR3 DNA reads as TGTGCCAGCAGCTTGGGGCGGACAGGACTTAACTATGGCTACACCTTC. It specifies CASSLGRTGLNYGYTF.

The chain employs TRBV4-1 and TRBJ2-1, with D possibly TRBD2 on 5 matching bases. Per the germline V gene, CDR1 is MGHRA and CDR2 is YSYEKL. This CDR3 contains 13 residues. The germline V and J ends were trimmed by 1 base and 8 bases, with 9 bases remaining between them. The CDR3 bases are TGCGCCAGCAGCCAAGTCGCGGGTGATGAGCAGTTCTTC. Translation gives CASSQVAGDEQFF.

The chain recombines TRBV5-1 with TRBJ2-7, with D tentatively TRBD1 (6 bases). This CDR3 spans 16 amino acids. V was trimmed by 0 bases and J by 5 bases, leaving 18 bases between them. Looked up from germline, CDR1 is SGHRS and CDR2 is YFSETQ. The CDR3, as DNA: TGCGCCAGCAGCTTGGGGACAGTCGGCCCCGCGGACGAGCAGTACTTC. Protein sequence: CASSLGTVGPADEQYF.

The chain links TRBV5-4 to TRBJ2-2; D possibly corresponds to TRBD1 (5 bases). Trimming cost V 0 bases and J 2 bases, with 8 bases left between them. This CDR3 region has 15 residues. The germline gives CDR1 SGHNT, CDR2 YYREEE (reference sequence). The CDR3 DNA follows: TGTGCCAGCAGCTTGGACAGGATTAACACCGGGGAGCTGTTTTTT. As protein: CASSLDRINTGELFF.

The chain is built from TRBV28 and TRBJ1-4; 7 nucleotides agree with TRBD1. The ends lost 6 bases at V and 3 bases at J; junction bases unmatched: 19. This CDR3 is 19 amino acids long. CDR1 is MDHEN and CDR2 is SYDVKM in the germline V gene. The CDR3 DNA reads TGTGCCAGCAGCGTTTGGGACAGCAACTATTTAGGGTCTAATGAAAAACTGTTTTTT. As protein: CASSVWDSNYLGSNEKLFF.

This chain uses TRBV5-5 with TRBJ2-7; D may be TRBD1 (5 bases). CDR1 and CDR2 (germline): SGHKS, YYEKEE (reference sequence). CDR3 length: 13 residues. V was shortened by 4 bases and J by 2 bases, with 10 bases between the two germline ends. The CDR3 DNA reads TGTGCCAGCAGCCGGGCGACAGCCTACGAGCAGTACTTC. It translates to CASSRATAYEQYF.